A selection of T cell receptor beta chains follows, all from one sample in a study of T cell responses to AZD1222 COVID-19 vaccine. The data were produced by immunoSEQ multiplex PCR, yet TCRdb's version contains in-frame clones alone and is incomplete. The table lists about 140,000 clones, about 90% of them singletons. The source material was peripheral blood, sampled on day 0 of AZD1222 vaccination. The receptors come from an adult in good health. CDR3s include the opening cysteine and the closing phenylalanine or tryptophan. D genes are given only for firm matches. Not every row has a clone size; where given, it reads once, few, many or a size class.

J: TRBJ2-4; D: .; size: .; V: TRBV4-1; DNA: TGCGCCAGCAGCCACCGACAGGCCAAAAACATTCAGTACTTC; CDR3: CASSHRQAKNIQYF
J: TRBJ2-1; D: TRBD2; size: .; V: TRBV7-2; DNA: TGTGCCAGCAGCCCAACCGTCGGGACTAGAAGGATCTATGAGCAGTTCTTC; CDR3: CASSPTVGTRRIYEQFF
J: TRBJ1-2; D: .; size: .; V: TRBV5-1; DNA: TGCGCCAGCAGCTCCAGGGATGGCACTAGGGGCTACACCTTC; CDR3: CASSSRDGTRGYTF
J: TRBJ1-6; D: .; size: .; V: TRBV30; DNA: TGTGCCTGGAGTGTACGGTATTCACCCCTCCACTTT; CDR3: CAWSVRYSPLHF
J: TRBJ2-1; D: .; size: .; V: TRBV9; DNA: TGTGCCAGCAGCGCAAGTCCCAATGAGCAGTTCTTC; CDR3: CASSASPNEQFF
J: TRBJ1-2; D: TRBD1; size: .; V: TRBV18; DNA: TGTGCCAGCTCACCTGCCGGGACAGGGAGACGCTACACCTTC; CDR3: CASSPAGTGRRYTF
J: TRBJ2-4; D: TRBD1; size: .; V: TRBV27; DNA: TGTGCCAGCAGTTTAAGGGGGTTTGAGGGGGCCGGAGGAGCCAAAAACATTCAGTACTTC; CDR3: CASSLRGFEGAGGAKNIQYF
J: TRBJ2-2; D: TRBD2; size: .; V: TRBV11-2; DNA: TGTGCCAGCACCCGCCAGGCCCTAGCGGGAGACACCGGGGAGCTGTTTTTT; CDR3: CASTRQALAGDTGELFF
J: TRBJ2-1; D: .; size: once; V: TRBV5-6; DNA: TGTGCCAGCAGCTTTGAGGGTGAGCAGTTCTTC; CDR3: CASSFEGEQFF
J: TRBJ1-1; D: .; size: .; V: TRBV30; DNA: TGTGCCTGGATCCCGGTGAAGGCTTTCTTT; CDR3: CAWIPVKAFF
J: TRBJ1-2; D: TRBD1; size: .; V: TRBV9; DNA: TGTGCCAGCAGTTACAGGGGAGGGAACTATGGCTACACCTTC; CDR3: CASSYRGGNYGYTF
J: TRBJ2-7; D: .; size: .; V: TRBV7-6; DNA: TGTGCCAGCAGCTCCCAGGGTAAGAGCGGCGAGCAGTACTTC; CDR3: CASSSQGKSGEQYF